These 3 T cell receptor beta chains share one sample of origin, sequenced in a study of cytomegalovirus exposure and HLA in healthy donors. TCRdb's copy holds only in-frame clones and misses some; the assay was immunoSEQ multiplex PCR. The sample comprises about 110,000 clones, 88% of which are singletons, and roughly 2.2% rests with the top ten. Sequenced sample: PBMCs. These receptors all come from a woman between 18 and 29 years old in good health and CMV-seronegative.

The rearrangement joins TRBV28 to TRBJ2-3; the D is unclear. Trimming removed 9 bases from V and 1 base from J, with 20 bases in between. Germline values: CDR1 MDHEN, CDR2 SYDVKM. This CDR3 spans 16 amino acids. The CDR3 spells CARMMALELRTDTQYF. CDR3 sequence (DNA): TGTGCCAGGATGATGGCCCTAGAGTTGCGCACAGATACGCAGTATTTT.

The rearrangement joins TRBV6-1 to TRBJ1-2, with a weak D call TRBD1 (5 bases). This CDR3 comprises 14 residues. V lost 6 bases and J lost 3, with 14 bases in between. Germline-derived CDR1 and CDR2 are MNHNS and SASEGT. The CDR3 nucleotides read TGTGCCAGCAGGGACACAGGTAACGACTATGGCTACACCTTC. It yields the protein CASRDTGNDYGYTF.

This rearrangement joins TRBV28 to TRBJ2-1; TRBD2 agrees at 9 bases. Germline trimming cut 7 bases from V and 6 bases from J; bases unmatched to any gene: 13. CDR1 is MDHEN and CDR2 is SYDVKM in the germline V gene. This CDR3 is built from 16 residues. DNA for the CDR3: TGTGCCAGCACCTTAGCGGGTAGCGGGGGCTCCAATGAGCAGTTCTTC. It is translated as CASTLAGSGGSNEQFF.